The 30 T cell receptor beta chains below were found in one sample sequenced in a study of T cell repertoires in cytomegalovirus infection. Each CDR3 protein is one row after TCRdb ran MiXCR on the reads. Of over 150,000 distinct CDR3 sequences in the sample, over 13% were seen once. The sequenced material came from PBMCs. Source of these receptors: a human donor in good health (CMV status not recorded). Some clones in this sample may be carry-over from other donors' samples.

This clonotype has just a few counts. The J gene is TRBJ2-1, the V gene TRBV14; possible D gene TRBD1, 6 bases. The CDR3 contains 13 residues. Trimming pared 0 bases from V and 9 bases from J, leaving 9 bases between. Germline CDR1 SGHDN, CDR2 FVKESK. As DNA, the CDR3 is TGTGCCAGCAGCCAAGATCGAGGGGGTGAGCAGTTCTTC. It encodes CASSQDRGGEQFF.

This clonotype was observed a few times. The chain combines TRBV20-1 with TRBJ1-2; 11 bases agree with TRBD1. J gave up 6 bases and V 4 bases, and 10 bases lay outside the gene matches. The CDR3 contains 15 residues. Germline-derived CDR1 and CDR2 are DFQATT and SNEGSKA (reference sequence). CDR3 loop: CSANSYRTGGDGYTF. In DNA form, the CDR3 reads TGCAGTGCTAACTCTTATCGGACAGGGGGCGATGGCTACACCTTC.

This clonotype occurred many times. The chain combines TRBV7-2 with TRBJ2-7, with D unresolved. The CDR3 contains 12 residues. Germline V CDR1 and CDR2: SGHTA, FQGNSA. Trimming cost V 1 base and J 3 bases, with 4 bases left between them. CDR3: CASSLVFYEQYF. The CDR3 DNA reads TGTGCCAGCAGCTTAGTCTTCTACGAGCAGTACTTC.

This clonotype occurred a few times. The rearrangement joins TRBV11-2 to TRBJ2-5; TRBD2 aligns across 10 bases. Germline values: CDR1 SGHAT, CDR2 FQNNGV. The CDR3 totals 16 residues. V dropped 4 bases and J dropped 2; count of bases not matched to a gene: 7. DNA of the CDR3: TGTGCCAGCAGCTCCTGGACTAGCGGAGATCAAGAGACCCAGTACTTC. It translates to CASSSWTSGDQETQYF.

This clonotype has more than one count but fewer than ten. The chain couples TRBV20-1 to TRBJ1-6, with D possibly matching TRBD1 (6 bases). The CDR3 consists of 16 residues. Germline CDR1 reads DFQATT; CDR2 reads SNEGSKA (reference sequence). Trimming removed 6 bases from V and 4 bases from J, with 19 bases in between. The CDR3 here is CSAAISQGLYNSPLHF. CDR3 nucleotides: TGCAGTGCAGCGATTTCTCAGGGGTTATATAATTCACCCCTCCACTTT.

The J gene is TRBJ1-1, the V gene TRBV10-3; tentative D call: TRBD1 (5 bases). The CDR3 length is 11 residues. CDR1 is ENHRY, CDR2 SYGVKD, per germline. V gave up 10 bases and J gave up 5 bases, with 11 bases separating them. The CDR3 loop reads CATGGGTEAFF. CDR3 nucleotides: TGTGCCACCGGGGGGGGGACTGAAGCTTTCTTT.

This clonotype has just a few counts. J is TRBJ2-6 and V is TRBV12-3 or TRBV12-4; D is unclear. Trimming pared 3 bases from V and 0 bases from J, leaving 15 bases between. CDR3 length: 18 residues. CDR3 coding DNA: TGTGCCAGCAGTTTGTCGGCAGTACCTGACTCTGGGGCCAACGTCCTGACTTTC. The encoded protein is CASSLSAVPDSGANVLTF.

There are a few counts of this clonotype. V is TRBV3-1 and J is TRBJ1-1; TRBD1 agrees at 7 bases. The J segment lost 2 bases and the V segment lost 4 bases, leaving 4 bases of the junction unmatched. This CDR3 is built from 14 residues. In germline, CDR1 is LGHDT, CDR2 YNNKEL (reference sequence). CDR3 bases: TGTGCCAGCAGCCCCCGGGACAGTAACACTGAAGCTTTCTTT. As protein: CASSPRDSNTEAFF.

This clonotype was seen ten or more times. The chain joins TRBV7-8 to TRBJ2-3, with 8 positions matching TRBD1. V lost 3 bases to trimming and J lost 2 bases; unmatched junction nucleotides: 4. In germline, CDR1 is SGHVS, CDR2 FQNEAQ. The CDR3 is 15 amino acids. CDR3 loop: CASSLRTGLTDTQYF. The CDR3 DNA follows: TGTGCCAGCAGCTTGCGGACAGGGCTCACAGATACGCAGTATTTT.

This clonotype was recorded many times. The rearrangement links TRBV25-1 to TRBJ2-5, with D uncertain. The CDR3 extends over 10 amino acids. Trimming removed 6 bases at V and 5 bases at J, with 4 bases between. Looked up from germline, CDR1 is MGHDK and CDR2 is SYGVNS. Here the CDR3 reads CASSFETQYF. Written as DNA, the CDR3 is TGTGCCAGCAGCTTTGAGACCCAGTACTTC.

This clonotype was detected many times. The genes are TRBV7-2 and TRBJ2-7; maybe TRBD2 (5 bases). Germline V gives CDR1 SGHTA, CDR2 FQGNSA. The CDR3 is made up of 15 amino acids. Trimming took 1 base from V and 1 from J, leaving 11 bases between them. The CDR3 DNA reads TGTGCCAGCAGCTTAGGGACTGGAGTTTCCTACGAGCAGTACTTC. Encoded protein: CASSLGTGVSYEQYF.

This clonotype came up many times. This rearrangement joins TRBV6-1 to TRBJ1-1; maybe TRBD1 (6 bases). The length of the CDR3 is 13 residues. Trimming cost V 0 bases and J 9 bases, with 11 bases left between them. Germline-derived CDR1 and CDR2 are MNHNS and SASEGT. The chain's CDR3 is CASSEAGGVQAFF. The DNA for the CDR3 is TGTGCCAGCAGTGAAGCGGGGGGCGTCCAAGCTTTCTTT.

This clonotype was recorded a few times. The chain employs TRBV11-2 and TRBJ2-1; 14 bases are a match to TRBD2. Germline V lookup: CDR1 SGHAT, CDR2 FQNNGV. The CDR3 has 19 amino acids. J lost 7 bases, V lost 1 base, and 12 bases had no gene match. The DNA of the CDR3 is TGTGCCAGCAGCTTAGGCGGACTAGCGGGGGGACCAAAGGGGAATGAGCAGTTCTTC. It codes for CASSLGGLAGGPKGNEQFF.

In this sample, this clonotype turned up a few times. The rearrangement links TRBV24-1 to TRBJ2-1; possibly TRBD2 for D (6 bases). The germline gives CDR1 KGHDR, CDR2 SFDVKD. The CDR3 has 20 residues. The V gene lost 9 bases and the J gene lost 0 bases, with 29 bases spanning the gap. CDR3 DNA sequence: TGTGCCACCGGGGGAGGTGTCGGAACCCCCGGTAGAATCTCCTACAATGAGCAGTTCTTC. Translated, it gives CATGGGVGTPGRISYNEQFF.

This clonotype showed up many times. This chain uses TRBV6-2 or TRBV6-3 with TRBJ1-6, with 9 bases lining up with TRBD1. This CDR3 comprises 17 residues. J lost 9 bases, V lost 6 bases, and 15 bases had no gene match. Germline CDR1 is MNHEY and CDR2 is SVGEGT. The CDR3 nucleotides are TGTGCCAGCAGGAATTACCCGACAGGGGGTGAAAGTTCACCCCTCCACTTT. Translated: CASRNYPTGGESSPLHF.

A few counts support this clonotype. This CDR3 reads CASSPLVSPDTQYF. CDR3 DNA: TGCGCCAGCAGCCCCCTTGTGAGCCCAGATACGCAGTATTTT. The rearrangement joins TRBV4-3 to TRBJ2-3; no firm D call. V dropped 4 bases and J dropped 4 bases, with 12 bases sitting between them. The CDR3 is 14 amino acids. Germline lookup yields CDR1 LGHNA and CDR2 YSLEER.

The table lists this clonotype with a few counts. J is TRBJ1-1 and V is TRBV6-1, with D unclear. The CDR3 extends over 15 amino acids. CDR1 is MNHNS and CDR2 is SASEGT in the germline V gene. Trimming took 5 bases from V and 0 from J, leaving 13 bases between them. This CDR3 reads CASSPFPPLNTEAFF. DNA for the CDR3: TGTGCCAGCAGTCCGTTTCCGCCTTTGAACACTGAAGCTTTCTTT.

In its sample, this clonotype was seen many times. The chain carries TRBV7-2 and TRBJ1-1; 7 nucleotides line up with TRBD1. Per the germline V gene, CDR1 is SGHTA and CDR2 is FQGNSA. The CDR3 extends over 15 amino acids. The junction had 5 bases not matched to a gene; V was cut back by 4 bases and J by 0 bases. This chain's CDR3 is CASSYGQVMNTEAFF. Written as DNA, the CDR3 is TGTGCCAGCAGCTATGGACAGGTCATGAACACTGAAGCTTTCTTT.

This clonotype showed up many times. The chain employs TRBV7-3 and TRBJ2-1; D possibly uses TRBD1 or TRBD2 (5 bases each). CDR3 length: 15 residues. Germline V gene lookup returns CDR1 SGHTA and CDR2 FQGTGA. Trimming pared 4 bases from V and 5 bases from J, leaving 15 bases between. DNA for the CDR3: TGTGCCAGCAGCTCGGAGGAACGGGGCCACAATGAGCAGTTCTTC. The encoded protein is CASSSEERGHNEQFF.

The CDR3 reads CSVSGTSGRSAYEQYF. The CDR3 coding sequence is TGCAGCGTATCCGGGACTAGCGGGAGGAGCGCCTACGAGCAGTACTTC. The V and J genes are TRBV29-1 and TRBJ2-7; 15 bases map to TRBD2. This CDR3 is built from 16 residues. Per the germline V gene, CDR1 is SQVTM and CDR2 is ANQGSEA. V shed 6 bases and J 2 bases; nucleotides not matched to a gene: 8.

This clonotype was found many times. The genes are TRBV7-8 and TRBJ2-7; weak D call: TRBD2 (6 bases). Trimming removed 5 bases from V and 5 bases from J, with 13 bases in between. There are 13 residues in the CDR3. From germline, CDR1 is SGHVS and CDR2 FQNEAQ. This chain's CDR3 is CASSPPGEHEQYF. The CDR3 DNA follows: TGTGCCAGCAGCCCACCGGGGGAGCACGAGCAGTACTTC.

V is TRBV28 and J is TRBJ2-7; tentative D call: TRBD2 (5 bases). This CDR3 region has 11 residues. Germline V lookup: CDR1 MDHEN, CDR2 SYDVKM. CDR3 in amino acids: CASSTNYEQYF. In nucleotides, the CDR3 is TGTGCTTCGTCGACTAACTACGAGCAGTACTTC.

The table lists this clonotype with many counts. CDR3 sequence reads: CASSSVNTEAFF. The CDR3 region has the DNA TGTGCCAGCAGTTCGGTGAACACTGAAGCTTTCTTT. The chain is built from TRBV28 and TRBJ1-1; D is ambiguous. V gave up 4 bases and J gave up 0 bases, with 3 bases separating them. CDR1 and CDR2 from the germline V gene are MDHEN and SYDVKM. The CDR3 spans 12 residues.

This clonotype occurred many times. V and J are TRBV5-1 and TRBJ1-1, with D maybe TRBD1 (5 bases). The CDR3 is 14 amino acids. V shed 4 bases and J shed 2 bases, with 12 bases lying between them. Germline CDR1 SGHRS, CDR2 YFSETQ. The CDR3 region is CASSSRQTNTEAFF. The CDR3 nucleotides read TGCGCCAGCAGCAGCCGACAGACAAACACTGAAGCTTTCTTT.

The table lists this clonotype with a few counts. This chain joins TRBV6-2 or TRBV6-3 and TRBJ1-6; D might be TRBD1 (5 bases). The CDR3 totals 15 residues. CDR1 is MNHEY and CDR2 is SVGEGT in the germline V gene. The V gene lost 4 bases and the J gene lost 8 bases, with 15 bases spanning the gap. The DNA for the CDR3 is TGTGCCAGCAGTTCCGGGACGGGCTTTGATTCACCCCTCCACTTT. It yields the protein CASSSGTGFDSPLHF.

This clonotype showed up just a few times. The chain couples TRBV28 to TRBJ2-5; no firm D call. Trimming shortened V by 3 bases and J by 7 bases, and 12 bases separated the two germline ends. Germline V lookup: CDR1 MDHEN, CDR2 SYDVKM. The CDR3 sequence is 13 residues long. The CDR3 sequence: CASSLRLPGTQYF. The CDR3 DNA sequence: TGTGCCAGCAGTTTGCGCCTCCCAGGGACCCAGTACTTC.

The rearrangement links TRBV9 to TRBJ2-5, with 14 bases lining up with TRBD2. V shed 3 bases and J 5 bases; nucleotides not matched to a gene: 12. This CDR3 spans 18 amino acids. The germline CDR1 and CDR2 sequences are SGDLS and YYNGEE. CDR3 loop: CASSGTGTSGSGGETQYF. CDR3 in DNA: TGTGCCAGCAGCGGTACCGGGACTAGCGGGAGCGGAGGGGAGACCCAGTACTTC. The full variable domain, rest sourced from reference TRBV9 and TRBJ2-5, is DSGVTQTPKHLITATGQRVTLRCSPRSGDLSVYWYQQSLDQGLQFLIQYYNGEERAKGNILERFSAQQFPDLHSELNLSSLELGDSALYFCASSGTGTSGSGGETQYFGPGTRLLVL.

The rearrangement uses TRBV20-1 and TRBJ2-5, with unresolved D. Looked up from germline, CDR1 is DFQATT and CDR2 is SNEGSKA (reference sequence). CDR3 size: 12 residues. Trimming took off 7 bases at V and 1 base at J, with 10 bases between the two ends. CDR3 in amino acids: CSDRVFQETQYF. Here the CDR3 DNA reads TGCAGTGATCGGGTCTTCCAAGAGACCCAGTACTTC.

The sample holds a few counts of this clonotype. The CDR3 DNA is TGTGCCAGCAGCACTCTGAAAAATTCACCCCTCCACTTT. It is translated as CASSTLKNSPLHF. The V call is TRBV7-9, the J call TRBJ1-6; D is unclear. The germline gives CDR1 SEHNR, CDR2 FQNEAQ (reference sequence). Trimming removed 5 bases at V and 7 bases at J, with 9 bases between. The CDR3 runs 13 residues.

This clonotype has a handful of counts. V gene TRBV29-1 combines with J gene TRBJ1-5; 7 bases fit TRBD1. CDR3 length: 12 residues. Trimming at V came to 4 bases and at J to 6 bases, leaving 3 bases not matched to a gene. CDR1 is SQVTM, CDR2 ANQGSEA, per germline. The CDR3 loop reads CSVGDRAQPQHF. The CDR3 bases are TGCAGCGTTGGAGACAGGGCTCAGCCCCAGCATTTT.